A selection of T cell receptor beta chains follows, all from one sample in a study of technical replicates of blood from several donors. TCRdb's table, derived via immunoSEQ multiplex PCR, lists solely in-frame clones and lacks some. The sample contains roughly 40,000 clones, over 95% of which appear only once. What was sequenced was T cells isolated from PBMCs. The receptors were gathered from a human donor in good health. The CDR3 runs from the conserved cysteine through the conserved F or W. A D gene is named only where the DNA matches it firmly. The size entry is marked missing in some rows and otherwise reads once, few, many or a size class.

>TRBV27|once|NA|TRBJ1-2
TGTGCCAGCAGTTACTCAGGGGCCCTTTATGGCTACACCTTC
CASSYSGALYGYTF
>TRBV7-9|NA|TRBD1|TRBJ1-1
TGTGCCAGCAGCAGACGGACAGGGTTAAACACTGAAGCTTTCTTT
CASSRRTGLNTEAFF
>TRBV14|NA|NA|TRBJ1-2
TGTGCCAGCAGCTTGACATCCCGGGGGGGCTACACCTTC
CASSLTSRGGYTF
>TRBV6-5|NA|TRBD2|TRBJ2-7
TGTGCCAGCAAAAGACTTAGCGGGAGTTCTTACGAGCAGTACTTC
CASKRLSGSSYEQYF
>TRBV12-5|NA|NA|TRBJ1-2
TGTGCTAGTGGTTTCCAGGGCTTCTCCTCTGGCTACACCTTC
CASGFQGFSSGYTF
>TRBV30|NA|NA|TRBJ2-7
TGTGCCTGGAGTGGGCGACAGTCCTACGAGCAGTACTTC
CAWSGRQSYEQYF
>TRBV5-4|NA|TRBD1|TRBJ1-1
TGTGCCAGCAGCCTGGGGACAGGCCTAATGAACACTGAAGCTTTCTTT
CASSLGTGLMNTEAFF
>TRBV28|NA|TRBD1|TRBJ1-5
TGTGCCAGCAGTAAAGACAGGGGCCATCAGCCCCAGCATTTT
CASSKDRGHQPQHF
>TRBV7-2|NA|TRBD2|TRBJ2-1
TGTGCCAGCAGAACTAGCGGGAGGGCCTACAATGAGCAGTTCTTC
CASRTSGRAYNEQFF
>TRBV27|NA|NA|TRBJ1-2
TGTGCCAGCAGTCCCCAGGGTAATGGCTACACCTTC
CASSPQGNGYTF
>TRBV19|NA|TRBD1|TRBJ2-7
TGTGCCAGTTCCGGGACAGGGGTCTCCTACGAGCAGTACTTC
CASSGTGVSYEQYF
>TRBV5-6|once|NA|TRBJ1-1
TGTGCCAGCAGGGGCTTAGGCTCACATGAAGCTTTCTTT
CASRGLGSHEAFF
>TRBV6-5|NA|NA|TRBJ1-2
TGTGCCAGCAGTTACCAAACGGAGGGGACCGGCTATGGCTACACCTTC
CASSYQTEGTGYGYTF
>TRBV18|NA|TRBD2|TRBJ2-7
TGTGCCAGCTCAGCCGGGACTAGCGGGGACGAGCAGTACTTC
CASSAGTSGDEQYF
>TRBV5-1|NA|NA|TRBJ2-1
TGCGCCAGCAGCTTAGACAGCTCCTACAATGAGCAGTTCTTC
CASSLDSSYNEQFF
>TRBV5-1|NA|TRBD1|TRBJ2-5
TGCGCCAGCAGCTTTTTCAGGGACAGGGGTGAGACCCAGTACTTC
CASSFFRDRGETQYF
>TRBV19|NA|NA|TRBJ1-2
TGTGCCAGTCAGGGCCCTAACTATGGCTACACCTTC
CASQGPNYGYTF
>TRBV2|NA|NA|TRBJ1-1
TGTGCCAGCAGTGATGTTTCCGGGAGAAGTGTGGCTTTCTTT
CASSDVSGRSVAFF
>TRBV28|NA|NA|TRBJ2-7
TGTGCCAGCAGTTTGGGGCTCTACGAGCAGTACTTC
CASSLGLYEQYF
>TRBV15|NA|NA|TRBJ1-1
TGTGCCACCAGCAGAGATCAGGGGACGACTGAAGCTTTCTTT
CATSRDQGTTEAFF
>TRBV9|NA|NA|TRBJ2-1
TGTGCCAGCAGCGTAGACCCAACTAGTCTCAATGAGCAGTTCTTC
CASSVDPTSLNEQFF
>TRBV5-1|NA|NA|TRBJ1-1
TGCGCCAGCAGCCCCACAGCGGACACTGAAGCTTTCTTT
CASSPTADTEAFF
>TRBV6-6|NA|TRBD1|TRBJ1-2
TGTGCCAGCAGAATTACCAGGGGGCTTAACTATGGCTACACCTTC
CASRITRGLNYGYTF
>TRBV7-2|NA|TRBD2|TRBJ2-1
TGTGCCAGCAGCTTAGACGACAGCGGGAGGGCCGGAGGTGAGCAGTTCTTC
CASSLDDSGRAGGEQFF
>TRBV27|NA|NA|TRBJ2-1
TGTGCCAGCAGTTTAGCGATAGCCAATGAGCAGTTCTTC
CASSLAIANEQFF
>TRBV6-1|NA|TRBD2|TRBJ2-5
TGTGCCAGCAGTGAGAGGACTAGCGGGAGGGAAGAGACCCAGTACTTC
CASSERTSGREETQYF
>TRBV6-5|NA|NA|TRBJ1-1
TGTGCCAGCAGTTACTCCTGGCAGAATGAAGCTTTCTTT
CASSYSWQNEAFF
>TRBV15|NA|TRBD2|TRBJ2-1
TGTGCCACCAGCTTTCGACTAGCGGGAGCGCATGAGCAGTTCTTC
CATSFRLAGAHEQFF
>TRBV27|NA|TRBD2|TRBJ2-2
TGTGCCAGCAGTTTATTCTTTTCGCCGGGGGGAAGCACCGGGGAGCTGTTTTTT
CASSLFFSPGGSTGELFF
>TRBV5-4|NA|NA|TRBJ2-5
TGTGCCAGCAGCTTGGGCAGGGTAAGGGAGACCCAGTACTTC
CASSLGRVRETQYF
>TRBV6-5|NA|NA|TRBJ1-2
TGTGCCAGCAGTTCCGGGACACTTTATGGCTACACCTTC
CASSSGTLYGYTF
>TRBV19|NA|NA|TRBJ1-1
TGTGCCAGTAGTGTACAGGGTCACACTGAAGCTTTCTTT
CASSVQGHTEAFF
>TRBV5-1|NA|TRBD1|TRBJ1-4
TGCGCCAGCAGCTTAGGGACAGGGGGCGGAGGGAGAGTGCTGTTTTTT
CASSLGTGGGGRVLFF
>TRBV11-2|NA|NA|TRBJ1-1
TGTGCCAGCAGCATTATAGGGGCTGAAGCTTTCTTT
CASSIIGAEAFF
>TRBV6-1|NA|NA|TRBJ2-7
TGTGCCAGCAGTGAAAGGGGGGAGGGCCTCTACGAGCAGTACTTC
CASSERGEGLYEQYF
>TRBV5-4|few|NA|TRBJ1-1
TGTGCCAGCAGCGATGACCGACTCGAAGCTTTCTTT
CASSDDRLEAFF
>TRBV5-1|NA|NA|TRBJ1-3
TGCGCCAGCAGAAATACAGGGACGGGAAACACCATATATTTT
CASRNTGTGNTIYF
>TRBV11-2|NA|NA|TRBJ2-1
TGTGCCAGCAGCGAGCTGAACGAGCAGTTCTTC
CASSELNEQFF